A selection of T cell receptor beta chains follows, all from one sample in a study of long-term antiretroviral therapy in people with HIV. The repertoire was sequenced with immunoSEQ multiplex PCR; TCRdb's copy has only in-frame clones and lacks some. In the table there are tens of thousands of clones, roughly four fifths of which are singletons. The specimen was unsorted PBMCs, collected 1.1 years before starting antiretroviral therapy. These TCRs come from a woman aged 25 to 39 with HIV. Each CDR3 is given with its conserved first and last residue. The D gene is left open where the match is weak. Rows may omit the clone size; those that give it use once, few, many or a size class.

V gene	D gene	clone size	J gene	CDR3 protein	CDR3 DNA
TRBV6-1	-	-	TRBJ1-1	CASSELATTEAFF	TGTGCCAGCAGTGAACTTGCAACGACTGAAGCTTTCTTT
TRBV11-2	-	-	TRBJ1-2	CASSLGRETYYGYTF	TGTGCCAGCAGCTTAGGTAGGGAGACCTACTATGGCTACACCTTC
TRBV6-5	-	-	TRBJ2-2	CASSSVTGELFF	TGTGCCAGCAGTTCAGTCACCGGGGAGCTGTTTTTT
TRBV19	TRBD2	-	TRBJ2-2	CASTGGLNTGELFF	TGTGCCAGTACGGGGGGGCTGAACACCGGGGAGCTGTTTTTT
TRBV5-5	-	-	TRBJ1-2	CASSFRGGEGYTF	TGTGCCAGCAGCTTCAGAGGGGGGGAAGGCTACACCTTC
TRBV5-1	-	-	TRBJ2-7	CASSLNYEQYF	TGCGCCAGCAGCTTGAACTACGAGCAGTACTTC
TRBV30	-	-	TRBJ1-4	CAWSGRNRIGEKLFF	TGTGCCTGGAGTGGAAGGAACCGCATAGGAGAAAAACTGTTTTTT
TRBV7-2	-	once	TRBJ2-7	CASSLGGSRSYEQYF	TGTGCCAGCAGCTTAGGTGGCAGTAGGTCCTACGAGCAGTACTTC
TRBV29-1	-	-	TRBJ1-4	CSVEEGQGKLFF	TGCAGCGTTGAAGAGGGCCAGGGAAAACTGTTTTTT
TRBV10-3	-	-	TRBJ2-6	CAISKTGIFGANVLTF	TGTGCCATCAGCAAAACAGGGATCTTTGGGGCCAACGTCCTGACTTTC
TRBV5-6	TRBD1	once	TRBJ2-1	CASSSWSLSGTGGVQFF	TGTGCCAGCAGCTCCTGGAGCCTTTCCGGGACAGGGGGCGTTCAGTTCTTC
TRBV19	-	once	TRBJ1-6	CASNGGGARNSPLHF	TGTGCCAGTAATGGCGGGGGCGCGAGGAATTCACCCCTCCACTTT
TRBV19	-	-	TRBJ2-1	CASSMGGNNEQFF	TGTGCCAGTAGTATGGGGGGTAACAATGAGCAGTTCTTC
TRBV27	-	-	TRBJ1-1	CASSLSSYTEAFF	TGTGCCAGCAGTTTATCCAGCTACACTGAAGCTTTCTTT
TRBV6-5	-	-	TRBJ2-7	CASSYSRTLPYEQYF	TGTGCCAGCAGTTACTCTAGGACATTACCCTACGAGCAGTACTTC
TRBV7-2	TRBD1	-	TRBJ1-2	CASSLDRGPYGYTF	TGTGCCAGCAGCTTGGACAGGGGGCCGTATGGCTACACCTTC
TRBV4-2	-	-	TRBJ2-1	CASSQDWTVYNEQFF	TGTGCCAGCAGCCAAGATTGGACAGTCTACAATGAGCAGTTCTTC
TRBV6-1	-	-	TRBJ2-5	CASMWRTLETQYF	TGTGCCAGCATGTGGCGGACCCTAGAGACCCAGTACTTC
TRBV27	-	-	TRBJ1-1	CASNFGAGHTEAFF	TGTGCCAGTAATTTCGGGGCAGGCCACACTGAAGCTTTCTTT
TRBV4-2	TRBD2	-	TRBJ2-5	CASSHTSGGEETQYF	TGTGCCAGCAGCCACACTAGCGGGGGGGAAGAGACCCAGTACTTC
TRBV6-5	TRBD2	once	TRBJ2-2	CASSPRGGVAGELFF	TGTGCCAGCAGCCCACGGGGGGGAGTAGCCGGGGAGCTGTTTTTT
TRBV7-8	-	-	TRBJ1-4	CASSLVDRTNEKLFF	TGTGCCAGCAGCTTAGTGGACAGAACTAATGAAAAACTGTTTTTT